The next 10 T cell receptor beta chains were all read from a single sample in a study of breast tumors, draining lymph nodes, adjacent tissues. The lymph nodes were axillary draining lymph nodes from breast cancer patients. Each CDR3 protein is one row after TCRdb ran MiXCR on the multiplex PCR reads. The sample consists of over 150,000 distinct CDR3 sequences, roughly 30% of them appearing once. The sample comprised axillary lymph node tissue. These receptors were collected from a female donor with breast cancer. Some clones in this sample may be carry-over from other donors' samples.

This chain uses TRBV2 with TRBJ2-6; D is ambiguous. V shed 7 bases and J shed 4 bases, with 5 bases lying between them. Germline CDR1 SNHLY, CDR2 FYNNEI. CDR3 size: 12 residues. The CDR3: CASTAGANVLTF. In nucleotides, the CDR3 is TGTGCCAGCACGGCGGGGGCCAACGTCCTGACTTTC.

This clonotype was seen at least ten times. The V call is TRBV11-1, the J call TRBJ2-3; D possibly corresponds to TRBD2 (6 bases). Germline CDR1 reads SGHAT; CDR2 reads FQDESV (reference sequence). Trimming removed 3 bases at V and 2 bases at J, with 9 bases between. The CDR3 runs 14 residues. The CDR3 DNA reads as TGTGCCAGCAGCTTCGGCGGGACCACAGATACGCAGTATTTT. Its translation: CASSFGGTTDTQYF.

A remark on this clonotype: A much larger clone differs from this one at a single base, so this may be a read error. The chain employs TRBV7-6 and TRBJ2-1; D might be TRBD2 (7 bases). Per the germline V gene, CDR1 is SGHVS and CDR2 is FNYEAQ. The CDR3 totals 16 residues. Between the trimmed V and J ends, which lost 5 bases and 6 bases, there was a span of 20 bases. The CDR3 coding sequence is TGTGCCAGCAGCCGACTGGGGGGGGGGGCGCGCAATGAGCAGTTCTTC. Translating gives CASSRLGGGARNEQFF.

This clonotype was counted ten times or more. The CDR3 region has the DNA TGTGCCAGCAGCCAAGAACTGCAGGGTAATCAGCCCCAGCATTTT. Residues: CASSQELQGNQPQHF. This sequence joins TRBV4-2 and TRBJ1-5, with D possibly TRBD1 on 5 matching bases. V was trimmed by 0 bases and J by 4 bases, leaving 10 bases between them. Germline V gene data show CDR1 as LGHNA and CDR2 as YNFKEQ. The CDR3 sequence is 15 residues long.

The chain's CDR3 is CASRKLRDRLYNEQFF. The DNA of the CDR3 is TGTGCCAGCAGGAAGCTCCGGGACCGACTTTACAATGAGCAGTTCTTC. This chain uses TRBV2 with TRBJ2-1, with D perhaps TRBD1 or TRBD2 (5 bases each). Germline V lookup: CDR1 SNHLY, CDR2 FYNNEI. The CDR3 spans 16 residues. V was shortened by 6 bases and J by 4 bases, with 19 bases between the two germline ends.

This clonotype occurred many times. V usage is TRBV9 and J usage is TRBJ2-5; 12 bases agree with TRBD1. The CDR3 runs 15 residues. Per the germline V gene, CDR1 is SGDLS and CDR2 is YYNGEE. V was clipped by 4 bases and J by 5 bases; unmatched bases: 6. The CDR3 bases are TGTGCCAGCAGCAAAGGGACAGGGGGCATCGAGACCCAGTACTTC. The encoded protein is CASSKGTGGIETQYF.

This clonotype was seen repeatedly, ten times or more. The J gene is TRBJ2-1, the V gene TRBV7-2; possible D gene TRBD1, 6 bases. The germline V gene encodes CDR1 SGHTA and CDR2 FQGNSA. CDR3 size: 16 residues. Trimming removed 5 bases at V and 0 bases at J, with 14 bases between. The CDR3 reads CASSLLKQGSYNEQFF. The CDR3 nucleotides are TGTGCCAGCAGCCTCCTTAAACAGGGCTCCTACAATGAGCAGTTCTTC.

About this clonotype itself: A much larger clone lies one base from this, so it may be a read error. The chain employs TRBV10-3 and TRBJ2-7, with D possibly matching TRBD1 (6 bases). Germline-derived CDR1 and CDR2 are ENHRY and SYGVKD. The CDR3 contains 16 residues. As DNA, the CDR3 is TGTGCCATCGGTGATATCGGGACAAAAAGAGGTTACGAGCAGTACTTC. Protein: CAIGDIGTKRGYEQYF.

The table lists this clonotype with many counts. CDR3 protein: CASSLGMNYGYTF. The CDR3 DNA follows: TGTGCCAGCAGTCTAGGAATGAACTATGGCTACACCTTC. The chain employs TRBV6-6 and TRBJ1-2; D is unclear. CDR1 and CDR2 (germline): MNHNY, SVGAGI (reference sequence). Trimming shortened V by 5 bases and J by 2 bases, and 9 bases separated the two germline ends. The CDR3 consists of 13 residues.

J is TRBJ1-2 and V is TRBV7-2; no clear D gene. This CDR3 has 15 residues. Germline V lookup: CDR1 SGHTA, CDR2 FQGNSA. Trimming took off 1 base at V and 3 bases at J, with 12 bases between the two ends. The CDR3 nucleotides read TGTGCCAGCAGCTTAGGCAGGACGCTAGACTATGGCTACACCTTC. Translating it yields CASSLGRTLDYGYTF. The whole variable domain, remainder taken from reference TRBV7-2 and TRBJ1-2, is GAGVSQSPSNKVTEKGKDVELRCDPISGHTALYWYRQSLGQGLEFLIYFQGNSAPDKSGLPSDRFSAERTGGSVSTLTIQRTQQEDSAVYLCASSLGRTLDYGYTFGSGTRLTVV.